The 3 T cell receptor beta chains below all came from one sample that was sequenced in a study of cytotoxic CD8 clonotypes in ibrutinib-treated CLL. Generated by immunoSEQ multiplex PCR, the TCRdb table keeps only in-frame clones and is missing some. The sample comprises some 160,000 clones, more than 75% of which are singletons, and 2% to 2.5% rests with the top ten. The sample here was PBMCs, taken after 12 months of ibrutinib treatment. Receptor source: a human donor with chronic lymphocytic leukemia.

CDR3 amino acids: CASSIGREKYNEQFF. The DNA of the CDR3 is TGTGCCAGTAGTATCGGACGGGAAAAATACAATGAGCAGTTCTTC. This chain uses TRBV19 with TRBJ2-1; weak D call: TRBD2 (5 bases). CDR1 and CDR2 from the germline V gene are LNHDA and SQIVND (reference sequence). V dropped 3 bases and J dropped 4 bases, with 13 bases sitting between them. This CDR3 is 15 amino acids long.

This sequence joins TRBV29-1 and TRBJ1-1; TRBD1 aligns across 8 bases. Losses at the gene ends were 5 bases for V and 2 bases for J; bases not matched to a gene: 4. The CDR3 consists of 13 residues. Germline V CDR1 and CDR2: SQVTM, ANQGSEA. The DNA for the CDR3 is TGCAGCGTTAGGACAGGGAAAAACACTGAAGCTTTCTTT. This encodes CSVRTGKNTEAFF.

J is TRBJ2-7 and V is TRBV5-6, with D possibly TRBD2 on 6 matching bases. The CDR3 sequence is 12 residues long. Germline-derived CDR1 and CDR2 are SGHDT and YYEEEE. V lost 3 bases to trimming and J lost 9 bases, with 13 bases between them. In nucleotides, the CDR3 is TGTGCCAGCAGCTCTGGACTAAAGAGGCAGTACTTC. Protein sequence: CASSSGLKRQYF.